This record looks at one T cell receptor beta chain sequence and its context. Its target is unknown. These data come from a study of T-cell reconstitution after alpha-beta-depleted transplantation in children. V was pared by 6 bases and J by 6 bases, with 10 bases between. Per the germline V gene, CDR1 is SNHLY and CDR2 is FYNNEI. CDR3 length equals 12 residues. Study-wide findings and caveats: T-cell numbers and diversity, one year after transplant, stemmed largely from T cells that were newly produced. Elevated TCRbeta diversity at day 60 was traced, in some patients, to surviving recipient T cells and thymic progenitors.

Preparing the TCRbeta library involved the use of unique molecular identifiers. TCRdb analysed the PCR reads with MiXCR anew, one entry per CDR3 protein. Of about 610,000 distinct CDR3 sequences in the sample, 27% were seen once. This clonotype was sampled from a boy under two years old with Wiskott-Aldrich syndrome, due to receive a stem cell transplant. The material sequenced was PBMCs, taken before TCRalphabeta/CD19-depleted stem cell transplant. The chain carries TRBV2 and TRBJ2-3, with a weak D call TRBD2 (5 bases). CDR3 bases: TGTGCCAGCAGGACTTCGGGGGATACGCAGTATTTT. It encodes CASRTSGDTQYF.